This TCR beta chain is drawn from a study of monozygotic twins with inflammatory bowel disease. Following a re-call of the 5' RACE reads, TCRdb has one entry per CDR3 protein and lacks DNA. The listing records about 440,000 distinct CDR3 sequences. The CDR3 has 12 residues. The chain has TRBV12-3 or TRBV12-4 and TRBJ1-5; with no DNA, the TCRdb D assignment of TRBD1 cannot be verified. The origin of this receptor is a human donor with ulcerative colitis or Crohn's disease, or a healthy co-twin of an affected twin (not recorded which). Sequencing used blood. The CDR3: CASSPRVEPQHF.